This TCR beta chain was retrieved from a study of PD-1 blockade in classical Hodgkin lymphoma. Only in-frame clones appear in the TCRdb table, and some are missing; sequencing was by immunoSEQ multiplex PCR. The table records about 86,000 clones, roughly nine tenths of them present only once. As for this clone: Its antigen is as yet unknown.

CDR1 and CDR2 from the germline V gene are SGHAT and FQNNGV. The CDR3 has 13 amino acids. V dropped 0 bases and J dropped 5 bases, with 7 bases sitting between them. Brentuximab vedotin exposure varied among the patients, all of whom had relapsed after autologous stem cell transplantation. Best responses were complete response, partial response or progressive disease. Study-wide points: Lower baseline TCR diversity marked trial partial responders and progressors. Significant TCR diversity gains by C4D1 occurred in CD4+ but not CD8+ cells.

This chain links TRBV11-2 with TRBJ2-5; D uncertain. This receptor was identified in a human donor with classical Hodgkin lymphoma. The source was peripheral blood mononuclear cells (PBMCs), collected before the second cycle of nivolumab. CDR3 bases: TGTGCCAGCAGCTTAGAGCGCAGGGAGACCCAGTACTTC. Protein sequence: CASSLERRETQYF.